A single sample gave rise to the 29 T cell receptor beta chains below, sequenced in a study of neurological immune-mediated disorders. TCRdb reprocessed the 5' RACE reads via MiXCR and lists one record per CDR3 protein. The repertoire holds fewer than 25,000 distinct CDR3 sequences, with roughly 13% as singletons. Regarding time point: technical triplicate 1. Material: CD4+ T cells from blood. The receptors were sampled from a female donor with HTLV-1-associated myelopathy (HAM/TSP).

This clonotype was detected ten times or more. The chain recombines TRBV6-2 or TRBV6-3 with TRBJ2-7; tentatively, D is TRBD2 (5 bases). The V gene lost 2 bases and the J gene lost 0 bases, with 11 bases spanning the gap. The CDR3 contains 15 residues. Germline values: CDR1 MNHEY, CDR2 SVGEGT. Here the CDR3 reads CASSYKTGGSYEQYF. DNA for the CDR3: TGTGCCAGCAGTTACAAAACCGGAGGCTCCTACGAGCAGTACTTC.

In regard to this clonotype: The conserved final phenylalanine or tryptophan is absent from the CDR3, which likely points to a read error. CDR3 DNA sequence: TGCGCCAGCAGTCAAGAAGAGGCTAGTTTTTACGAGCAGTTCTTA. Amino acids: CASSQEEASFYEQFL. The chain joins TRBV4-1 to TRBJ2-7; D not certain. The J call may be incorrect, as the DNA end agrees better with TRBJ2-1. In germline, CDR1 is MGHRA, CDR2 YSYEKL. This CDR3 is built from 15 residues.

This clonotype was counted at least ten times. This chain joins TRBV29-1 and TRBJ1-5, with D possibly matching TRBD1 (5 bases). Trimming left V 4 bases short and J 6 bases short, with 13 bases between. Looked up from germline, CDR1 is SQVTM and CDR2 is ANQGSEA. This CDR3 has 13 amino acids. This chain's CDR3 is CSVVPGIGQPQHF. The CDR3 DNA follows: TGCAGCGTTGTCCCAGGGATAGGTCAGCCCCAGCATTTT.

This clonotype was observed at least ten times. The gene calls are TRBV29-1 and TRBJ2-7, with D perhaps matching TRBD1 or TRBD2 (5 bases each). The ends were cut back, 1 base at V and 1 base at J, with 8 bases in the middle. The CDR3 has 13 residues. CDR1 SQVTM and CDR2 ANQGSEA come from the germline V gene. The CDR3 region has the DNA TGCAGCGTTGAAGGGGACGGATCCTACGAGCAGTACTTC. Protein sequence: CSVEGDGSYEQYF.

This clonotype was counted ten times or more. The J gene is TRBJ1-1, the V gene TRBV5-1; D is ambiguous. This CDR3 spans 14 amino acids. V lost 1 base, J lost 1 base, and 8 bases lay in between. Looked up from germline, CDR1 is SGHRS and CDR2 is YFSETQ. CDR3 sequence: CASSLHGGNTEAFF. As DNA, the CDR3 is TGCGCCAGCAGCTTGCATGGAGGGAACACTGAAGCTTTCTTT.

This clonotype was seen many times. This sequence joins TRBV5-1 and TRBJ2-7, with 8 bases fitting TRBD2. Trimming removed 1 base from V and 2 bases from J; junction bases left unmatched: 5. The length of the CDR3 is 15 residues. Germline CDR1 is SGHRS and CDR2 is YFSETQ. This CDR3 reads CASSLLGTRTYEQYF. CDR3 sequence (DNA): TGCGCCAGCAGCTTGTTGGGGACTAGAACCTACGAGCAGTACTTC.

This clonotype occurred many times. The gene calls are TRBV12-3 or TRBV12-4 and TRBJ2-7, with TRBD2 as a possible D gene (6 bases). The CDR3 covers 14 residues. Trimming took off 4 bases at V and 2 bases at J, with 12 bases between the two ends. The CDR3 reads CASSYSGTPYEQYF. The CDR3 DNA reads TGTGCCAGCAGTTACTCCGGGACTCCCTACGAGCAGTACTTC.

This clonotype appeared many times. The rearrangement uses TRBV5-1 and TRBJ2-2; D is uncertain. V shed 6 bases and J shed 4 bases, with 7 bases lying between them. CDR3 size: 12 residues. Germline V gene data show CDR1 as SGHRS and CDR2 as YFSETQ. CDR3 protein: CASTPTTGELFF. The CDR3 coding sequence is TGCGCCAGCACACCCACCACCGGGGAGCTGTTTTTT. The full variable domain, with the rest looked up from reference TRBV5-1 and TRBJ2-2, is KAGVTQTPRYLIKTRGQQVTLSCSPISGHRSVSWYQQTPGQGLQFLFEYFSETQRNKGNFPGRFSGRQFSNSRSEMNVSTLELGDSALYLCASTPTTGELFFGEGSRLTVL.

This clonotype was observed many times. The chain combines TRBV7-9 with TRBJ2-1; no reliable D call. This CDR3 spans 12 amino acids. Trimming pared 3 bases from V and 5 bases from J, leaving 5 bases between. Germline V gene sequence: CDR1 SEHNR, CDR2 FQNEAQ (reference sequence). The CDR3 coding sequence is TGTGCCAGCAGCTTTGGGAACAATGAGCAGTTCTTC. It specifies CASSFGNNEQFF.

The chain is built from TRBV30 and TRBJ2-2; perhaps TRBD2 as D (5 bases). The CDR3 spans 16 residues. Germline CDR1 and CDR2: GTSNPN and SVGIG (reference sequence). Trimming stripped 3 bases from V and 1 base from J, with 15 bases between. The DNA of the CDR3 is TGTGCCTGGAGCGCCGAGGTAGCGCTGAACACCGGGGAGCTGTTTTTT. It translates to CAWSAEVALNTGELFF.

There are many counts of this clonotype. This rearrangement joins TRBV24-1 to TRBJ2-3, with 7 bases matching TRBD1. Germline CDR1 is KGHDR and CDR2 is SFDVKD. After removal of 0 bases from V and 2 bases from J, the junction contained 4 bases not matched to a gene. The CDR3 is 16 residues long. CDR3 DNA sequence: TGTGCCACCAGTGATTTGAGAGGGGGCTTCACAGATACGCAGTATTTT. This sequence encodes CATSDLRGGFTDTQYF.

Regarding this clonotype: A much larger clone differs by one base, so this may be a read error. The CDR3 sequence is CTSSEYFVRAHTGELFF. The CDR3 coding sequence is TGTACCAGCAGTGAATATTTCGTCCGGGCACACACCGGGGAGCTGTTTTTT. This chain joins TRBV2 and TRBJ2-2; D not resolved. This CDR3 contains 17 residues. CDR1 is SNHLY, CDR2 FYNNEI, per germline.

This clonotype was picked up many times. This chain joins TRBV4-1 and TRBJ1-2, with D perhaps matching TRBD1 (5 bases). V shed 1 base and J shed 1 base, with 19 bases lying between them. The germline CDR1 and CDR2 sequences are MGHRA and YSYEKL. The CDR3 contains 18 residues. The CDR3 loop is CASSQGITGPTINYGYTF. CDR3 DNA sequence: TGCGCCAGCAGCCAAGGAATTACGGGGCCGACAATTAACTATGGCTACACCTTC.

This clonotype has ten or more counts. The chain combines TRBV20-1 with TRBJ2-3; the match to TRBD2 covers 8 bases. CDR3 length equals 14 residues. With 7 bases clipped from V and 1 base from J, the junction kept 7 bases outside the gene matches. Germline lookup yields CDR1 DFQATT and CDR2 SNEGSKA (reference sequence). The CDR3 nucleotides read TGCAGTGTTTGGGGACTAGGGCGCACAGATACGCAGTATTTT. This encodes CSVWGLGRTDTQYF.

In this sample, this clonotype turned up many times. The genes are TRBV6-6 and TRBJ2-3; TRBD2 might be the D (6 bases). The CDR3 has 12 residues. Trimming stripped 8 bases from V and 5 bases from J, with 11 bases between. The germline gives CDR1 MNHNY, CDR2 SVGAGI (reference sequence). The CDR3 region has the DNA TGTGCCAGCGCTCGGGAGATAGATACGCAGTATTTT. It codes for CASAREIDTQYF.

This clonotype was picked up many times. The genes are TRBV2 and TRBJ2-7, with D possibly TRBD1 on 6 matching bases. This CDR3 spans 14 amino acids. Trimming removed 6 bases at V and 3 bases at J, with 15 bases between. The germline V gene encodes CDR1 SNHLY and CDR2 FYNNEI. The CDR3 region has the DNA TGTGCCAGCAGGAACAGGGTCCCTGACTACGAGCAGTACTTC. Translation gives CASRNRVPDYEQYF.

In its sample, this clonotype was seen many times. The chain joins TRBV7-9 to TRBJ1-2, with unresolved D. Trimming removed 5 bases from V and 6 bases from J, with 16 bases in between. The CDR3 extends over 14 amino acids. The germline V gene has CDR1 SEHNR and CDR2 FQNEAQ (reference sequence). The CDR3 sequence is CASSPQTRPDGYTF. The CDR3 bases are TGTGCCAGCAGCCCCCAAACGCGGCCCGATGGCTACACCTTC.

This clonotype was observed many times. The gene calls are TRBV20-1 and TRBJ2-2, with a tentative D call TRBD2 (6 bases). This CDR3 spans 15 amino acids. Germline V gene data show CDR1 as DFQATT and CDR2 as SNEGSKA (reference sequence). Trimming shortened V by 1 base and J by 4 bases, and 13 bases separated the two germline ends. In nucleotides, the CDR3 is TGCAGTGCTAGAGCGGGAGCGGGCTCCACCGGGGAGCTGTTTTTT. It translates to CSARAGAGSTGELFF.

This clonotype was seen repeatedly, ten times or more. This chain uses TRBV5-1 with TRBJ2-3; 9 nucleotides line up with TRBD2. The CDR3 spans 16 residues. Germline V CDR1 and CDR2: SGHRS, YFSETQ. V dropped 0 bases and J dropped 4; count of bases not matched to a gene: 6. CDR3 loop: CASSLARGGAPDTQYF. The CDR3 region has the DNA TGCGCCAGCAGCTTGGCGCGCGGGGGGGCCCCAGATACGCAGTATTTT.

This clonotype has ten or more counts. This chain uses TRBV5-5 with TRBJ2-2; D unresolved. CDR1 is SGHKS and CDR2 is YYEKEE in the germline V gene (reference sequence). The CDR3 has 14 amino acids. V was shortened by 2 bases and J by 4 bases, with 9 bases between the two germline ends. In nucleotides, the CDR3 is TGTGCCAGCAGCTTCGCGGCTTCCACCGGGGAGCTGTTTTTT. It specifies CASSFAASTGELFF.

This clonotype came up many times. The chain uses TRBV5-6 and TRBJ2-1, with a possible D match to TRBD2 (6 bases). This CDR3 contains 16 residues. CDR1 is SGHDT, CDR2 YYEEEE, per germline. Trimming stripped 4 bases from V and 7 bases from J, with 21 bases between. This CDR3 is CASSRRGRDVSNEQFF. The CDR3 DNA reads TGTGCCAGCAGCAGGAGGGGTCGGGACGTGAGTAATGAGCAGTTCTTC.

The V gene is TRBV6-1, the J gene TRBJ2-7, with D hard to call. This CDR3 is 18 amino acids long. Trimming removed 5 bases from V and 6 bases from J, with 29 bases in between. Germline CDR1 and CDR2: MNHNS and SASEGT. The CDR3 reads CASSKDGDIEPLSAEQYF. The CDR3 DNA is TGTGCCAGCAGTAAAGACGGCGATATAGAACCCCTCTCCGCCGAGCAGTACTTC.

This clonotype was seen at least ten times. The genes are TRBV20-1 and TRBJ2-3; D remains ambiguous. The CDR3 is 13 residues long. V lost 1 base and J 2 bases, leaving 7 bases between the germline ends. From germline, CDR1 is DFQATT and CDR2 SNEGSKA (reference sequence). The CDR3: CSARVPYTDTQYF. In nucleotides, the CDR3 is TGCAGTGCTAGAGTCCCGTACACAGATACGCAGTATTTT.

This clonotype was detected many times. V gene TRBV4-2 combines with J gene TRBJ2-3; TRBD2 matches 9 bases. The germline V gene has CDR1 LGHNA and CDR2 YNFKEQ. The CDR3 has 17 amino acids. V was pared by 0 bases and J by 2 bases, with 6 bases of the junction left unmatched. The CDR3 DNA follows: TGTGCCAGCAGCCAAGAGGTCCTAGCGGGGAACACAGATACGCAGTATTTT. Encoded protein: CASSQEVLAGNTDTQYF.

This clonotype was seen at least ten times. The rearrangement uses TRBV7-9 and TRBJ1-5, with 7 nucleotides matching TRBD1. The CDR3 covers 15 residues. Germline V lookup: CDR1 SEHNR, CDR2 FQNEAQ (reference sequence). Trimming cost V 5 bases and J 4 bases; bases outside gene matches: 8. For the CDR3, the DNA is TGTGCCAGCAGCCCAGGGGACAGTCATAATCAGCCCCAGCATTTT. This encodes CASSPGDSHNQPQHF.

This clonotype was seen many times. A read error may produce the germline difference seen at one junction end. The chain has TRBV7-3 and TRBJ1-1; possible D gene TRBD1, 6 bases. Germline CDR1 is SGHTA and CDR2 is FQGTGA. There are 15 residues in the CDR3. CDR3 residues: CASSLRADSYTETFF. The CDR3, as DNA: TGTGCCAGCAGCTTAAGGGCGGACAGTTACACTGAAACTTTCTTT.

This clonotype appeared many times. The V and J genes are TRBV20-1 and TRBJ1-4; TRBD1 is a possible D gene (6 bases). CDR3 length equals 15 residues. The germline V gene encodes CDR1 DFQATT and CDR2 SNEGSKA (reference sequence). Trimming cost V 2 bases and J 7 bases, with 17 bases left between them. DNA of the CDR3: TGCAGTGCTAGAAGGGCGGCAGGGACACCTGAAAAACTGTTTTTT. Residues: CSARRAAGTPEKLFF.

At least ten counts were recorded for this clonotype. The CDR3, as DNA: TGTGCCAGCGCCTCGGGGACTAGCGGGACCCCAGTATACAATGAGCAGTTCTTC. This translates into CASASGTSGTPVYNEQFF. The V call is TRBV7-8, the J call TRBJ2-1, with 13 bases lining up with TRBD2. With V trimmed by 8 bases and J by 4 bases, 14 bases remained unmatched. Per the germline V gene, CDR1 is SGHVS and CDR2 is FQNEAQ. The CDR3 consists of 18 residues.

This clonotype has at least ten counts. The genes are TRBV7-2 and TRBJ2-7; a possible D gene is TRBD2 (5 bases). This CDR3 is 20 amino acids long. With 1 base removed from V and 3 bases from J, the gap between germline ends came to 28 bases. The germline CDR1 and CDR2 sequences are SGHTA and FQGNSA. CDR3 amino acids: CASSLVDVFYVGRDHYEQYF. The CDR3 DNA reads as TGTGCCAGCAGCTTAGTTGACGTTTTCTATGTGGGTCGGGATCACTACGAGCAGTACTTC.